This T cell receptor (beta chain) was captured by sequencing in a study of blood T cell repertoires in COVID-19. Study context: T cells, B-cell-depleted T cells, or PBMCs provided the cDNA or gDNA that served as material.

Seattle patient enrollment occurred during active infection, with longitudinal follow-up thereafter. As processed by the authors: Nucleated cell number was recorded as an estimate derived from reference gene primer amplification. Here immunoSEQ multiplex PCR was the method, and the copy in TCRdb shows in-frame clones only, minus some. The V and J calls and clone size are taken from that table; D and trimming were inferred from the DNA. The top ten hold about 5% of the sample, which has 200,000 to 250,000 clones, more than 75% seen once. This CDR3 has 14 amino acids. The V and J ends lost 8 bases and 5 bases, in that order; junction bases with no gene match: 6. The germline gives CDR1 LNHDA, CDR2 SQIVND (reference sequence).

This receptor was obtained from an older woman with COVID-19, enrolled during active disease. J is TRBJ2-5 and V is TRBV19; TRBD2 matches at 12 bases. Material for sequencing was peripheral blood. In DNA form, the CDR3 reads TGTGCCAGTTCTAGCGGGAGGGCGGGGGAGACCCAGTACTTC. It encodes CASSSGRAGETQYF.